Listed below are T cell receptor beta chains from one sample, sequenced in a study of HIV-infected patients and healthy controls. Using its own MiXCR run on the 5' RACE reads, TCRdb lists one record per CDR3 protein. The top ten hold approximately 5% of the sample, which has 70,000 or so distinct CDR3 sequences, roughly a sixth seen once. Sequenced sample: CD4+ T cells from blood. These receptor sequences come from a human donor in good health. Each CDR3 is given with its conserved first and last residue. D genes are given only for firm matches. The size entry is marked missing in some rows and otherwise reads once, few, many or a size class.

j_call: TRBJ1-1; clone_size: few; v_call: TRBV7-2; d_call: TRBD1; cdr3_nt: TGTGCCAGCAGCTTGTCCGGGACAGGGGGCCGGGCTTTCTTT; cdr3_aa: CASSLSGTGGRAFF
j_call: TRBJ2-5; clone_size: few; v_call: TRBV11-2; d_call: TRBD1; cdr3_nt: TGTGCCAGCAGCTTGGACAGGGCGGAGACCCAGTACTTC; cdr3_aa: CASSLDRAETQYF
j_call: TRBJ1-1; clone_size: few; v_call: TRBV20-1; d_call: TRBD1; cdr3_nt: TGCAGTGCTCGCGACAGGGGGCTCGCTGAAGCTTTCTTT; cdr3_aa: CSARDRGLAEAFF
j_call: TRBJ2-4; clone_size: few; v_call: TRBV6-2/TRBV6-3; d_call: .; cdr3_nt: TGTGCCAGCAGCAGAGGCTTGAGGGCCAAAAACATTCAGTACTTC; cdr3_aa: CASSRGLRAKNIQYF
j_call: TRBJ2-1; clone_size: .; v_call: TRBV5-1; d_call: .; cdr3_nt: TGCGCCAGCAGCTCCCTGGAGGGGGACAATGAGCAGTTCTTC; cdr3_aa: CASSSLEGDNEQFF
j_call: TRBJ2-1; clone_size: few; v_call: TRBV6-5; d_call: .; cdr3_nt: TGTGCCAGCAGAATTTCCGGGACTCCCGTCAAGAGTGAGCAGTTCTTC; cdr3_aa: CASRISGTPVKSEQFF
j_call: TRBJ2-4; clone_size: .; v_call: TRBV20-1; d_call: .; cdr3_nt: TGCAGCCTCAGAAAACCAGGGACTCTAAACATTCAGTACTTC; cdr3_aa: CSLRKPGTLNIQYF
j_call: TRBJ2-5; clone_size: many; v_call: TRBV15; d_call: TRBD1; cdr3_nt: TGTGCCACCAGCGTGCCAGGGGGTTCAGAGACCCAGTACTTC; cdr3_aa: CATSVPGGSETQYF
j_call: TRBJ2-3; clone_size: few; v_call: TRBV12-3/TRBV12-4; d_call: .; cdr3_nt: TGTGCCAGCAATCAGGGCAGCACAGATACGCAGTATTTT; cdr3_aa: CASNQGSTDTQYF
j_call: TRBJ1-4; clone_size: few; v_call: TRBV19; d_call: .; cdr3_nt: TGTGCCAGTAGTCCCCCCGGGAGTGGGAGTGAAAAACTGTTTTTT; cdr3_aa: CASSPPGSGSEKLFF
j_call: TRBJ2-3; clone_size: medium-sized; v_call: TRBV7-2; d_call: .; cdr3_nt: TGTGCCAGCACCGAGACAGATACGCAGTATTTT; cdr3_aa: CASTETDTQYF
j_call: TRBJ1-2; clone_size: few; v_call: TRBV30; d_call: .; cdr3_nt: TGTGCCTGGAGTGTACTTGGCAGGGGATATGGCTACACCTTC; cdr3_aa: CAWSVLGRGYGYTF
j_call: TRBJ1-1; clone_size: many; v_call: TRBV27; d_call: .; cdr3_nt: TGTGCCAGCGCCCGCGGGGGGGCAACGGCTTTCTTT; cdr3_aa: CASARGGATAFF
j_call: TRBJ2-1; clone_size: few; v_call: TRBV29-1; d_call: .; cdr3_nt: TGCAGCGTTGAACCAATTGAGTCACGCCAGTTCTTC; cdr3_aa: CSVEPIESRQFF
j_call: TRBJ2-2; clone_size: few; v_call: TRBV20-1; d_call: .; cdr3_nt: TGCAGTGCTAGAGATGTTCAGGGGGAGGTAACCGGGGAGCTGTTTTTT; cdr3_aa: CSARDVQGEVTGELFF
j_call: TRBJ2-7; clone_size: .; v_call: TRBV11-2; d_call: .; cdr3_nt: TGTGCCAGCAGCTTAGAGGTCCGCCTAAATGAGCAGTACTTC; cdr3_aa: CASSLEVRLNEQYF
j_call: TRBJ1-6; clone_size: few; v_call: TRBV11-2; d_call: .; cdr3_nt: TGTGCCAGCAGCTTACTCCGGCAGGGAGATTCACCCCTCCACTTT; cdr3_aa: CASSLLRQGDSPLHF
j_call: TRBJ2-2; clone_size: .; v_call: TRBV7-9; d_call: .; cdr3_nt: TGTGCCAGCAGGAACGGAAATTTGGCGAGCACCGGGGAGCTGTTTTTT; cdr3_aa: CASRNGNLASTGELFF
j_call: TRBJ2-7; clone_size: many; v_call: TRBV28; d_call: .; cdr3_nt: TGTGCCAGCAGAGTGGAGACAGGAGACTACGAGCAGTACTTC; cdr3_aa: CASRVETGDYEQYF
j_call: TRBJ1-5; clone_size: .; v_call: TRBV6-1; d_call: .; cdr3_nt: TGTGCCAGCAGCCCGGGACAACTTAATCAGCCCCAGCATTTT; cdr3_aa: CASSPGQLNQPQHF
j_call: TRBJ2-1; clone_size: few; v_call: TRBV29-1; d_call: TRBD2; cdr3_nt: TGCAGCGTCAGCGGGAGGCCCCCCAATGAGCAGTTCTTC; cdr3_aa: CSVSGRPPNEQFF
j_call: TRBJ2-6; clone_size: .; v_call: TRBV13; d_call: TRBD2; cdr3_nt: TGTGCCAGCAGCTCCGGACTAGCGGAGGGTTTAAGCTCTGGGGCCAACGTCCTGACTTTC; cdr3_aa: CASSSGLAEGLSSGANVLTF
j_call: TRBJ1-6; clone_size: .; v_call: TRBV7-9; d_call: TRBD1; cdr3_nt: TGTGCCAACAGCTTAGGGGGACAGACCTCTTCACCCCTCCACTTT; cdr3_aa: CANSLGGQTSSPLHF
j_call: TRBJ2-7; clone_size: once; v_call: TRBV6-2/TRBV6-3; d_call: .; cdr3_nt: TGTGCCAGCAGTTACTCGTGGGCCTCTTACGAGCAGTACTTC; cdr3_aa: CASSYSWASYEQYF
j_call: TRBJ2-1; clone_size: .; v_call: TRBV5-1; d_call: .; cdr3_nt: TGCGCCAGCAGCTTACAGGGGGGAGGGAGGGGCAATGAGCAGTTCTTC; cdr3_aa: CASSLQGGGRGNEQFF
j_call: TRBJ2-5; clone_size: .; v_call: TRBV28; d_call: TRBD2; cdr3_nt: TGTGCCAGCAGTTTATCAACCGCCCTAGCGGGAAGGGAGACCCAGTACTTC; cdr3_aa: CASSLSTALAGRETQYF
j_call: TRBJ1-2; clone_size: few; v_call: TRBV12-3/TRBV12-4; d_call: .; cdr3_nt: TGTGCCAGCAGAGGGTACGGCTATGGCTACACCTTC; cdr3_aa: CASRGYGYGYTF
j_call: TRBJ2-2; clone_size: .; v_call: TRBV7-9; d_call: .; cdr3_nt: TGTGCCAGCAGCCCACGAGGGGCCCGAAGCACCGGGGAGCTGTTTTTT; cdr3_aa: CASSPRGARSTGELFF
j_call: TRBJ2-1; clone_size: few; v_call: TRBV7-3; d_call: .; cdr3_nt: TGTGCCAGCAGCTTAGGACAGCCCTACAATGAGCAGTTCTTC; cdr3_aa: CASSLGQPYNEQFF
j_call: TRBJ1-3; clone_size: many; v_call: TRBV7-2; d_call: .; cdr3_nt: TGTGCCAGCAGCTCTAACCTGGGAGGAGGGGACTCTGGAAACACCATATATTTT; cdr3_aa: CASSSNLGGGDSGNTIYF
j_call: TRBJ1-5; clone_size: few; v_call: TRBV15; d_call: .; cdr3_nt: TGTGCCACCAGCAGAAACTTACAGGGTGATCAGCCCCAGCATTTT; cdr3_aa: CATSRNLQGDQPQHF
j_call: TRBJ1-1; clone_size: .; v_call: TRBV6-2/TRBV6-3; d_call: TRBD1; cdr3_nt: TGTGCCAGCACCCCTAGACAGGGAAGGGATGCCACTGAAGCTTTCTTT; cdr3_aa: CASTPRQGRDATEAFF
j_call: TRBJ2-2; clone_size: few; v_call: TRBV19; d_call: .; cdr3_nt: TGTGCCAGTAGTAGGATTGACGGGGCAGTCTACCGGACCGGGGAGCTGTTTTTT; cdr3_aa: CASSRIDGAVYRTGELFF
j_call: TRBJ1-5; clone_size: .; v_call: TRBV19; d_call: .; cdr3_nt: TGTGCCAGTAGTATAGTTACGGGGGCAATCAATCAGCCCCAGCATTTT; cdr3_aa: CASSIVTGAINQPQHF
j_call: TRBJ2-7; clone_size: .; v_call: TRBV11-3; d_call: .; cdr3_nt: TGTGCCAGCAGCTTAGATGGGCAGGGTGTCGTGCAGTACTTC; cdr3_aa: CASSLDGQGVVQYF
j_call: TRBJ2-5; clone_size: few; v_call: TRBV14; d_call: .; cdr3_nt: TGTGCCAGCAGCCAAGATCCGGACCGCCTCCAAGAGACCCAGTACTTC; cdr3_aa: CASSQDPDRLQETQYF
j_call: TRBJ2-3; clone_size: many; v_call: TRBV10-3; d_call: .; cdr3_nt: TGTGCCATCAGTGAAGATTCAGATACGCAGTATTTT; cdr3_aa: CAISEDSDTQYF
j_call: TRBJ1-5; clone_size: .; v_call: TRBV10-3; d_call: TRBD1; cdr3_nt: TGTGCCATCAGTGAGGGACAGGGCATGAGGGATCAGCCCCAGCATTTT; cdr3_aa: CAISEGQGMRDQPQHF
j_call: TRBJ1-1; clone_size: .; v_call: TRBV2; d_call: TRBD1; cdr3_nt: TGTGCCAGCGCGATACAGGGGATGAACACTGAAGCTTTCTTT; cdr3_aa: CASAIQGMNTEAFF
j_call: TRBJ1-3; clone_size: .; v_call: TRBV9; d_call: .; cdr3_nt: TGTGCCAGCAGCGCCTTAGGGGGAAACACCATATATTTT; cdr3_aa: CASSALGGNTIYF
j_call: TRBJ2-1; clone_size: .; v_call: TRBV3-1; d_call: TRBD1; cdr3_nt: TGTGCCAGCAGCCAAGTGGGACAGGGAATTGATGAGCAGTTCTTC; cdr3_aa: CASSQVGQGIDEQFF
j_call: TRBJ1-5; clone_size: many; v_call: TRBV6-1; d_call: TRBD1; cdr3_nt: TGTGCCAGCAACCAGGGGGCCCAAGGACAGCCCCAGCATTTT; cdr3_aa: CASNQGAQGQPQHF
j_call: TRBJ2-3; clone_size: .; v_call: TRBV7-2; d_call: .; cdr3_nt: TGTGCCAGCAGCTTAGCGCCTGTGAGCACAGATACGCAGTATTTT; cdr3_aa: CASSLAPVSTDTQYF
j_call: TRBJ1-1; clone_size: .; v_call: TRBV28; d_call: .; cdr3_nt: TGTGCCAGCAGTCCCAGGGCTGGGAGGACTGAAGCTTTCTTT; cdr3_aa: CASSPRAGRTEAFF
j_call: TRBJ1-2; clone_size: many; v_call: TRBV7-2; d_call: .; cdr3_nt: TGTGCCAGCGGTGGGCAGACCTATGGCTACACCTTC; cdr3_aa: CASGGQTYGYTF
j_call: TRBJ1-1; clone_size: .; v_call: TRBV25-1; d_call: .; cdr3_nt: TGTGCCAGCAGGGATCCCCGGGCCCCGAATTGGGCTTTCTTT; cdr3_aa: CASRDPRAPNWAFF
j_call: TRBJ2-5; clone_size: .; v_call: TRBV5-1; d_call: .; cdr3_nt: TGCGCCAGCAGCTTGGAGCCACTCTCAAAGACCCAGTACTTC; cdr3_aa: CASSLEPLSKTQYF
j_call: TRBJ1-6; clone_size: few; v_call: TRBV5-6; d_call: .; cdr3_nt: TGTGCCAGCAGATTATACGGGGCAAGTTCCTATAATTCACCCCTCCACTTT; cdr3_aa: CASRLYGASSYNSPLHF
j_call: TRBJ1-6; clone_size: .; v_call: TRBV19; d_call: .; cdr3_nt: TGTGCCAGTAGTACTATCCTAGGGGACGAGAGAAATTCACCCCTCCACTTT; cdr3_aa: CASSTILGDERNSPLHF
j_call: TRBJ2-7; clone_size: .; v_call: TRBV29-1; d_call: TRBD1; cdr3_nt: TGCAGCGCCTGGGGGACAGGGAAGTACGAGCAGTACTTC; cdr3_aa: CSAWGTGKYEQYF
j_call: TRBJ2-7; clone_size: few; v_call: TRBV2; d_call: TRBD2; cdr3_nt: TGTGCCAGCGCAGCGGGACGAGTTTACGAGCAGTACTTC; cdr3_aa: CASAAGRVYEQYF
j_call: TRBJ2-5; clone_size: .; v_call: TRBV28; d_call: .; cdr3_nt: TGTGCCAGCAGTCCAGTTAAACCAACAGGATATCGGACCCAGTACTTC; cdr3_aa: CASSPVKPTGYRTQYF
j_call: TRBJ1-6; clone_size: .; v_call: TRBV13; d_call: TRBD1; cdr3_nt: TGTGCCAGCAGCTTGACGGACAGGGTGAGTTCACCCCTCCACTTT; cdr3_aa: CASSLTDRVSSPLHF
j_call: TRBJ2-5; clone_size: .; v_call: TRBV9; d_call: .; cdr3_nt: TGTGCCAGCAGCGTAGGTTGGGACGGGGCGGCGGAGACCCAGTACTTC; cdr3_aa: CASSVGWDGAAETQYF